Listed here are 28 T cell receptor beta chains from one sample, sequenced in a study of T cells in Graves' hyperthyroidism and ophthalmopathy (dated by TCRdb to the late 2010s). The library was made by multiplex PCR. Sequencing took place on an Illumina HiSeq 2000. The TCR beta CDR3 regions were amplified from the RNA transcripts. For the first round of RT-PCR on the TCR CDR3, the HTBI primer set was used together with the Qiagen OneStep RT-PCR kit. TCRdb itself trimmed the public reads at Q25 with fastp, ran MiXCR and retained productive beta chains. Merged by CDR3 protein, the rows form single entries marked with the most common genes and DNA. Counted in this sample were about 130,000 distinct CDR3 sequences; about 20% of them appeared once. The ten largest clones add up to 60% to 70% of the sample. The material sequenced was blood. All receptors derive from a woman in her forties or fifties with Graves' hyperthyroidism that later progressed to Graves' ophthalmopathy.

The gene calls are TRBV6-2 or TRBV6-3 and TRBJ2-3, with D tentatively TRBD2 (5 bases). The germline V gene has CDR1 MNHEY and CDR2 SVGEGT. This CDR3 contains 16 residues. With 6 bases removed from V and 10 bases from J, the gap between germline ends came to 26 bases. The CDR3 nucleotides read TGTGCCAGCAGCCCACGTAGAGGGTTTCGCACCGATGCGCAGTATTTT. Its translation: CASSPRRGFRTDAQYF.

Note on this clonotype: One end of the junction is discordant with germline, which a read error may explain. The chain links TRBV11-3 to TRBJ2-3; the match to TRBD2 covers 8 bases. From germline, CDR1 is SGHNT and CDR2 YENEEA. The CDR3 is made up of 13 amino acids. The CDR3 is CVSSNSGKGTQYF. For the CDR3, the DNA is TGTGTCAGCAGCAATAGCGGGAAGGGTACGCAGTATTTT.

This clonotype occurred a few times. The V and J genes are TRBV5-1 and TRBJ2-2; D may be TRBD2 (6 bases). Trimming removed 2 bases from V and 5 bases from J, with 13 bases in between. CDR1 and CDR2 (germline): SGHRS, YFSETQ. The CDR3 sequence is 15 residues long. CDR3 DNA: TGCGCCAGCAGCTTTGGCGGGGCCGGAACCGGGGAGCTGTTTTTT. Translating it yields CASSFGGAGTGELFF.

This clonotype was picked up a small number of times. The genes are TRBV20-1 and TRBJ2-7; D gene unclear. Trimming stripped 6 bases from V and 6 bases from J, with 21 bases between. The germline CDR1 and CDR2 sequences are DFQATT and SNEGSKA (reference sequence). The CDR3 covers 14 residues. CDR3 region: CSALDPSIQSEQYF. Written as DNA, the CDR3 is TGCAGTGCCCTAGACCCCAGTATCCAATCCGAGCAGTACTTC.

There are a few counts of this clonotype. The V gene is TRBV12-3 or TRBV12-4, the J gene TRBJ1-1; no firm D call. Trimming left V 0 bases short and J 6 bases short, with 17 bases between. The CDR3 runs to 16 residues. The DNA of the CDR3 is TGTGCCAGCAGTTTAGCGCTTGGCGGGGTGTTCCCTGAAGCTTTCTTT. Its translation: CASSLALGGVFPEAFF.

This clonotype was counted ten times or more. The chain has TRBV12-3 or TRBV12-4 and TRBJ2-3, with 9 bases that match TRBD2. Unmatched junction bases numbered 2, after V lost 4 bases and J lost 0 bases. The CDR3 has 15 amino acids. CDR3 residues: CASSSSGTSTDTQYF. CDR3 nucleotide sequence: TGTGCCAGCAGTTCTAGCGGGACGAGCACAGATACGCAGTATTTT.

At least ten counts were recorded for this clonotype. The rearrangement joins TRBV3-1 to TRBJ2-5; 8 bases are shared with TRBD2. The CDR3 covers 15 residues. The V segment lost 4 bases and the J segment 2 bases; nucleotides outside the gene matches: 6. CDR1 and CDR2 (germline): LGHDT, YNNKEL (reference sequence). The CDR3 region is CASSPTSGKQETQYF. CDR3 DNA sequence: TGTGCCAGCAGCCCAACTAGCGGAAAACAAGAGACCCAGTACTTC.

This clonotype was observed a handful of times. The chain has TRBV6-1 and TRBJ2-3; 8 bases align to TRBD2. With V trimmed by 7 bases and J by 0 bases, 6 bases remained unmatched. Per the germline V gene, CDR1 is MNHNS and CDR2 is SASEGT. This CDR3 is 15 amino acids long. In DNA form, the CDR3 reads TGTGCCAGCACTCGGACTAGCTCTAGCACAGATACGCAGTATTTT. This translates into CASTRTSSSTDTQYF.

In this sample, this clonotype turned up many times. This chain links TRBV28 with TRBJ2-6, with TRBD2 as a possible D gene (6 bases). The CDR3 loop spans 16 amino acids. Germline V gene data show CDR1 as MDHEN and CDR2 as SYDVKM. V lost 6 bases and J lost 0, with 12 bases in between. The CDR3 is CASRPGLSSGANVLTF. The CDR3 DNA reads TGTGCCAGCAGACCGGGACTCAGCTCTGGGGCCAACGTCCTGACTTTC.

The chain uses TRBV19 and TRBJ2-1; TRBD2 matches 13 bases. Germline CDR1 and CDR2: LNHDA and SQIVND (reference sequence). V was pared by 3 bases and J by 4 bases, with 6 bases of the junction left unmatched. The CDR3 is made up of 17 amino acids. In nucleotides, the CDR3 is TGTGCCAGTAGTATTGGCCGGACTAGCGGGAGTTACAATGAGCAGTTCTTC. Translating it yields CASSIGRTSGSYNEQFF.

This clonotype has ten or more counts. This chain joins TRBV10-3 and TRBJ1-5; D unclear. V was pared by 3 bases and J by 7 bases, with 13 bases between. Germline CDR1 and CDR2: ENHRY and SYGVKD. The CDR3 extends over 14 amino acids. The CDR3 region has the DNA TGTGCCATCAGTGATGCCGGGTTGGGACAGCCCCAGCATTTT. Residues: CAISDAGLGQPQHF.

The rearrangement uses TRBV28 and TRBJ2-7; TRBD1 matches at 10 bases. Germline trimming cut 5 bases from V and 5 bases from J; bases unmatched to any gene: 12. CDR3 length equals 16 residues. Looked up from germline, CDR1 is MDHEN and CDR2 is SYDVKM. The CDR3 reads CASSTLGGTGDHEQYF. CDR3 nucleotides: TGTGCCAGCAGTACTCTCGGGGGGACAGGGGACCACGAGCAGTACTTC.

The sample holds one count of this clonotype. V gene TRBV20-1 combines with J gene TRBJ2-1; 12 nucleotides match TRBD2. The ends lost 4 bases at V and 8 bases at J; junction bases unmatched: 12. CDR3 length: 16 residues. CDR1 is DFQATT, CDR2 SNEGSKA, per germline (reference sequence). The CDR3 bases are TGCAGTGCTAACGATCCGACTAGCGGGAGTCAAGATGAGCAGTTCTTC. Translated: CSANDPTSGSQDEQFF.

V gene TRBV3-1 combines with J gene TRBJ1-2; 7 nucleotides match TRBD1. This CDR3 region has 15 residues. Germline loops: CDR1 LGHDT, CDR2 YNNKEL (reference sequence). J lost 4 bases, V lost 1 base, and 6 bases had no gene match. CDR3 nucleotide sequence: TGTGCCAGCAGCCAAGGAGGACAGGCGGGCTATGGCTACACCTTC. This codes for CASSQGGQAGYGYTF.

J is TRBJ2-5 and V is TRBV10-3; 8 bases map to TRBD2. The V segment lost 10 bases and the J segment 5 bases; nucleotides outside the gene matches: 6. The CDR3 length is 12 residues. Germline V gene lookup returns CDR1 ENHRY and CDR2 SYGVKD. The CDR3 coding sequence is TGTGCCACCGATAGCGGGAAGGAGACCCAGTACTTC. Translation gives CATDSGKETQYF.

In this sample, this clonotype turned up a few times. The chain carries TRBV7-2 and TRBJ2-7; TRBD2 matches 13 bases. The CDR3 is 16 amino acids. J lost 3 bases, V lost 2 bases, and 4 bases had no gene match. Looked up from germline, CDR1 is SGHTA and CDR2 is FQGNSA. The CDR3 sequence: CASSLSGLAGVYEQYF. The DNA for the CDR3 is TGTGCCAGCAGCTTATCCGGACTAGCGGGAGTCTACGAGCAGTACTTC. Filled out from reference TRBV7-2 and TRBJ2-7, the complete variable domain reads GAGVSQSPSNKVTEKGKDVELRCDPISGHTALYWYRQSLGQGLEFLIYFQGNSAPDKSGLPSDRFSAERTGGSVSTLTIQRTQQEDSAVYLCASSLSGLAGVYEQYFGPGTRLTVT.

The chain combines TRBV7-3 with TRBJ2-1; 8 bases agree with TRBD1. The CDR3 has 13 amino acids. V gave up 5 bases and J gave up 9 bases; unmatched junction bases: 6. Germline assignment: CDR1 SGHTA and CDR2 FQGTGA. CDR3 protein: CASSLDRGPEQFF. In DNA form, the CDR3 reads TGTGCCAGCAGCCTCGACAGGGGCCCTGAGCAGTTCTTC.

This clonotype was recorded many times. CDR3 bases: TGTGCCAGCAGTTCGAGCGGGAGCTACAATGAGCAGTTCTTC. It specifies CASSSSGSYNEQFF. The chain has TRBV12-3 or TRBV12-4 and TRBJ2-1; 8 bases are shared with TRBD2. This CDR3 region has 14 residues. Germline trimming cut 4 bases from V and 3 bases from J; bases unmatched to any gene: 2.

A note on this clonotype: This may come from a read error, since a much larger clone is one base off. This chain links TRBV6-2 or TRBV6-3 with TRBJ2-3; D gene unclear. This CDR3 is 14 amino acids long. From germline, CDR1 is MNHEY and CDR2 SVGEGT. The CDR3 is CAGSYSYSTDTQYF. Written as DNA, the CDR3 is TGTGCCGGCAGTTACTCTTATAGCACAGATACGCAGTATTTT.

This clonotype was recorded at least ten times. V and J are TRBV14 and TRBJ2-3, with 13 bases identical to TRBD2. The trim removed 5 bases at V and 3 bases at J, leaving 5 bases unmatched. Germline V gene sequence: CDR1 SGHDN, CDR2 FVKESK. The CDR3 runs to 16 residues. In nucleotides, the CDR3 is TGTGCCAGCAGCGTTCGACTAGCGGGAGGAACAGATACGCAGTATTTT. This translates into CASSVRLAGGTDTQYF.

This clonotype has ten or more counts. This chain connects TRBV2 to TRBJ2-5; perhaps TRBD1 as D (5 bases). The germline V and J ends were trimmed by 5 bases and 2 bases, with 15 bases remaining between them. The CDR3 has 15 amino acids. Per the germline V gene, CDR1 is SNHLY and CDR2 is FYNNEI. CDR3 amino acids: CASSSSRQSQETQYF. CDR3 DNA: TGTGCCAGCAGTTCCTCTCGACAGTCTCAAGAGACCCAGTACTTC.

This clonotype was seen repeatedly, ten times or more. The chain uses TRBV12-3 or TRBV12-4 and TRBJ1-5; 7 bases align to TRBD1. CDR3 length: 13 amino acids. J lost 6 bases, V lost 5 bases, and 4 bases had no gene match. CDR3 protein: CASSADRAQPQHF. The CDR3 DNA sequence: TGTGCCAGCAGTGCTGACAGGGCTCAGCCCCAGCATTTT.

This clonotype was observed at least ten times. V usage is TRBV28 and J usage is TRBJ2-1; the D gene is possibly TRBD1 (5 bases). Germline-derived CDR1 and CDR2 are MDHEN and SYDVKM. The CDR3 is 12 amino acids. V was shortened by 7 bases and J by 6 bases, with 10 bases between the two germline ends. The DNA for the CDR3 is TGTGCCAGCACGTATAGGGGCAATGAGCAGTTCTTC. Amino acid sequence: CASTYRGNEQFF.

This clonotype has at least ten counts. This chain uses TRBV4-1 with TRBJ2-5, with D possibly being TRBD2 (5 bases). The germline CDR1 and CDR2 sequences are MGHRA and YSYEKL. CDR3 size: 14 residues. The V and J ends lost 4 bases and 3 bases respectively, with 12 bases between them. In nucleotides, the CDR3 is TGCGCCAGCAGCCCTCGGACTGGAGAAGAGACCCAGTACTTC. This codes for CASSPRTGEETQYF.

With regard to this clonotype: A much larger clonotype is one base distant, so this may be a read error. This chain links TRBV28 with TRBJ1-2; D remains ambiguous. This CDR3 is 12 amino acids long. Germline CDR1 is MDHEN and CDR2 is SYDVKM. In DNA, the CDR3 is TGTGCCGGCAGTTTAGGGTGGGGAGGCTACACCTTC. It is translated as CAGSLGWGGYTF.

In its sample, this clonotype was seen many times. The chain uses TRBV20-1 and TRBJ1-5; 9 positions agree with TRBD1. After removal of 0 bases from V and 7 bases from J, the junction contained 4 bases not matched to a gene. Per the germline V gene, CDR1 is DFQATT and CDR2 is SNEGSKA (reference sequence). The length of the CDR3 is 14 residues. For the CDR3, the DNA is TGCAGTGCTAGAGAGACAGGGGGGGGCCAGCCCCAGCATTTT. Its translation is CSARETGGGQPQHF.

This clonotype has at least ten counts. The rearrangement links TRBV29-1 to TRBJ2-3, with 8 bases identical to TRBD2. CDR1 and CDR2 (germline): SQVTM, ANQGSEA. The CDR3 sequence is 15 residues long. V shed 2 bases and J 0 bases; nucleotides not matched to a gene: 4. The CDR3 loop is CSVEPSSGSTDTQYF. DNA for the CDR3: TGCAGCGTTGAACCATCTAGCGGGAGCACAGATACGCAGTATTTT.

The chain joins TRBV20-1 to TRBJ2-5; 9 bases are shared with TRBD1. V lost 2 bases and J lost 3; bases outside the gene matches: 7. The CDR3 totals 15 residues. Germline assignment: CDR1 DFQATT and CDR2 SNEGSKA (reference sequence). For the CDR3, the DNA is TGCAGTGCTAGACGCCCCGGGACAGGGAAAGAGACCCAGTACTTC. This sequence encodes CSARRPGTGKETQYF.